The rows below give T cell receptor beta chains drawn from one sample of a study of CD8 T cells in ankylosing spondylitis. TCRdb itself ran the 5' RACE reads through MiXCR, one entry per CDR3 protein. The sample has 250,000 to 350,000 distinct CDR3 sequences, around 21% seen once. What was sequenced was blood, either unsorted or a sorted T cell fraction (not recorded which). Receptors were obtained from a female donor with ankylosing spondylitis or in good health (not recorded which). CDR3s include the opening cysteine and the closing phenylalanine or tryptophan.

J gene | V gene | CDR3 length | CDR3 protein
TRBJ2-1 | TRBV29-1 | 14 | CSVEDPTGYNEQFF
TRBJ2-7 | TRBV6-2/TRBV6-3 | 13 | CASSFRPSYEQYF
TRBJ1-1 | TRBV10-3 | 13 | CATRTRGDTEAFF
TRBJ2-2 | TRBV4-3 | 17 | CASSQEVGTRNTGELFF
TRBJ1-1 | TRBV20-1 | 14 | CSAGRDGMNTEAFF
TRBJ2-3 | TRBV7-3 | 17 | CASPEFSNSSGTDTQYF
TRBJ2-1 | TRBV15 | 15 | CATSSDLSSYNEQFF
TRBJ2-5 | TRBV20-1 | 12 | CSARVAGETQYF
TRBJ2-1 | TRBV27 | 17 | CASSLAPELSSYNEQFF
TRBJ2-4 | TRBV20-1 | 15 | CSCQGLAGGKNIQYF
TRBJ2-1 | TRBV12-3/TRBV12-4 | 18 | CASSLRTSGRRDSNEQFF
TRBJ1-6 | TRBV20-1 | 15 | CSARGQDPYNSPLHF
TRBJ1-5 | TRBV20-1 | 12 | CSAHNPNRAQHF
TRBJ2-3 | TRBV4-3 | 15 | CASSPGHPTTDTQYF
TRBJ1-5 | TRBV6-5 | 14 | CASSYVGAGQPQHF